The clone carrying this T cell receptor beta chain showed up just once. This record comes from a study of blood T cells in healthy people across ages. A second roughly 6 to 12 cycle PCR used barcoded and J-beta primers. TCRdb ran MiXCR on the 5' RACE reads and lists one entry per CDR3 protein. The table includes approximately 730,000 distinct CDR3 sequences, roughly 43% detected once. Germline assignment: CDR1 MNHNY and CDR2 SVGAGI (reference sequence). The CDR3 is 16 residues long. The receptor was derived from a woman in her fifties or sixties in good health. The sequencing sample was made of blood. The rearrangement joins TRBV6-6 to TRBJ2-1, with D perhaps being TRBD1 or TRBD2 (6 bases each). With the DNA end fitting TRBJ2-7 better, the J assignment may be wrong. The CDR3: CASTAGHRESYNEQYF. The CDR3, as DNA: TGTGCCAGCACCGCGGGGCACAGGGAATCCTACAATGAGCAGTACTTC.